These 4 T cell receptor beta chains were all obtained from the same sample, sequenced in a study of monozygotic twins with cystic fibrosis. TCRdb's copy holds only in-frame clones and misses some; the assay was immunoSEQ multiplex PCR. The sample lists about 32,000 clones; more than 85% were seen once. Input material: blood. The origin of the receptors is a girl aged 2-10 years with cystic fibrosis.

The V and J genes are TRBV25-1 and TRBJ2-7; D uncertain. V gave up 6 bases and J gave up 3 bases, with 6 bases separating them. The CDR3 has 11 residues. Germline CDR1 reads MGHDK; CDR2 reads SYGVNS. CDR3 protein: CASSPSYEQYF. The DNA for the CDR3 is TGTGCCAGCAGCCCAAGCTACGAGCAGTACTTC.

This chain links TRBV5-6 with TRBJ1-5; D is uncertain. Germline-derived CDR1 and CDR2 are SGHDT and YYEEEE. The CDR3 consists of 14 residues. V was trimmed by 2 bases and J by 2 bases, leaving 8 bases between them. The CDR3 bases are TGTGCCAGCAGCTTTGGAATAGGCAATCAGCCCCAGCATTTT. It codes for CASSFGIGNQPQHF.

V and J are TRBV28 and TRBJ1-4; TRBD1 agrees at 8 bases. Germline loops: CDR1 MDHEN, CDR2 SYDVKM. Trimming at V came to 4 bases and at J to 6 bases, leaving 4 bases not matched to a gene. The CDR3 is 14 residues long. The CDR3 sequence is CASSWTGFYEKLFF. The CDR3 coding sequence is TGTGCCAGCAGTTGGACAGGGTTCTATGAAAAACTGTTTTTT.

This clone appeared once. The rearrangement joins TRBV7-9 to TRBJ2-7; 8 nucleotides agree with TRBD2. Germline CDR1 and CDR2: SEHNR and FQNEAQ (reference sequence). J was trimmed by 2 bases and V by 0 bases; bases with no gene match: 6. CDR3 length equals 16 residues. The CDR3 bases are TGTGCCAGCAGCTTAGCGAGGCGCGGGAGGACCTACGAGCAGTACTTC. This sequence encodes CASSLARRGRTYEQYF.